The rows below give T cell receptor beta chains drawn from one sample of a study of blood T cell repertoires in COVID-19. Measured with immunoSEQ multiplex PCR; TCRdb has only the in-frame clones, and not every one. Here the sample spans some 14,000 clones, around 87% being singletons. The source material was peripheral blood. The receptors were sampled from a human donor with active COVID-19. The donor label of this sample is uncertain. The CDR3 runs from the conserved cysteine through the conserved F or W. A D gene is named only where the DNA matches it firmly. Some rows mark clone size as missing; the rest say once, few, many or name a class of expanded clone.

cdr3_aa	cdr3_nt	clone_size	v_call	j_call	d_call
CASSSGRQASNQPQHF	TGTGCCAGTAGTAGTGGCCGCCAGGCGAGCAATCAGCCCCAGCATTTT	.	TRBV19	TRBJ1-5	.
CASTGGSTDTQYF	TGTGCCAGCACGGGGGGGAGCACAGATACGCAGTATTTT	.	TRBV11-2	TRBJ2-3	TRBD2
CASSYSHPGSTDTQYF	TGTGCCAGCAGTTACTCGCACCCGGGGAGCACAGATACGCAGTATTTT	.	TRBV6-5	TRBJ2-3	.
CASSQGHLTGNTIYF	TGTGCCAGCAGCCAAGGCCACCTGACTGGAAACACCATATATTTT	.	TRBV16	TRBJ1-3	.
CASSLVTGTNVEQFF	TGTGCCAGCAGCTTAGTCACCGGGACTAATGTTGAGCAGTTCTTC	.	TRBV7-2	TRBJ2-1	TRBD2
CASSPGSGQGPYEQYF	TGTGCCAGCAGCCCCGGTAGTGGACAGGGACCCTACGAGCAGTACTTC	.	TRBV7-3	TRBJ2-7	TRBD1
CASSPTQLAGVPGEQFF	TGTGCCAGCAGTCCCACGCAACTAGCGGGGGTGCCAGGTGAGCAGTTCTTC	.	TRBV28	TRBJ2-1	TRBD2
CASSSRTGFPYGYTF	TGTGCCAGCAGTTCCCGGACAGGGTTCCCCTATGGCTACACCTTC	.	TRBV6-2/TRBV6-3	TRBJ1-2	TRBD1
CAISEEYTGYTF	TGTGCCATCAGTGAGGAATACACCGGCTACACCTTC	.	TRBV10-3	TRBJ1-2	.
CSAMGQDTQYF	TGCAGTGCTATGGGCCAAGATACGCAGTATTTT	.	TRBV20-1	TRBJ2-3	.
CASSGRGKETQYF	TGTGCCAGCAGCGGCAGGGGAAAAGAGACCCAGTACTTC	.	TRBV2	TRBJ2-5	.
CASSWTGSYEQYF	TGTGCCAGCAGTTGGACAGGGAGCTACGAGCAGTACTTC	.	TRBV12-3/TRBV12-4	TRBJ2-7	TRBD1
CASSESRGGGHTQYF	TGTGCCAGCAGTGAATCAAGGGGGGGCGGGCATACGCAGTATTTT	.	TRBV6-1	TRBJ2-3	.
CASSLDAGGAINEQFF	TGTGCCAGCAGCTTAGATGCCGGGGGGGCAATCAATGAGCAGTTCTTC	once	TRBV7-2	TRBJ2-1	TRBD2
CASSIRRGYEQYF	TGTGCCAGTAGTATCCGACGAGGCTACGAGCAGTACTTC	.	TRBV19	TRBJ2-7	.
CASSITGISEQYF	TGTGCCAGCAGCATAACAGGGATCAGCGAGCAGTACTTC	.	TRBV7-6	TRBJ2-7	.
CASSPEGGAADTQYF	TGTGCCAGCAGCCCCGAAGGGGGCGCGGCAGATACGCAGTATTTT	.	TRBV5-4	TRBJ2-3	TRBD1
CASSPILAGENEKLFF	TGTGCCAGCAGTCCCATCTTGGCGGGGGAGAATGAAAAACTGTTTTTT	.	TRBV27	TRBJ1-4	.
CASSQGTAYGYTF	TGTGCCAGCAGCCAAGGGACAGCCTATGGCTACACCTTC	once	TRBV3-1/TRBV3-2	TRBJ1-2	.
CASSFQGMNTEAFF	TGTGCCAGCAGTTTCCAGGGAATGAACACTGAAGCTTTCTTT	once	TRBV27	TRBJ1-1	.
CASSWRGQGSDEQYF	TGCGCCAGCAGCTGGCGGGGACAGGGAAGTGACGAGCAGTACTTC	.	TRBV5-1	TRBJ2-7	TRBD1
CASSPTPVGPGNQPQHF	TGTGCCAGTAGTCCCACCCCGGTTGGGCCGGGGAATCAGCCCCAGCATTTT	.	TRBV19	TRBJ1-5	.
CASSDRTVTYEQYF	TGTGCCAGCAGTGATAGGACAGTAACCTACGAGCAGTACTTC	.	TRBV2	TRBJ2-7	.
CASSYDRGSYNEQFF	TGTGCCAGCAGCTACGACAGGGGTTCCTACAATGAGCAGTTCTTC	.	TRBV5-4	TRBJ2-1	TRBD1
CASSPGTGSDTQYF	TGTGCCAGCAGCCCAGGGACAGGATCAGATACGCAGTATTTT	once	TRBV7-3	TRBJ2-3	TRBD1
CASSPWDREETQYF	TGTGCCAGCAGCCCCTGGGACAGGGAAGAGACCCAGTACTTC	.	TRBV7-8	TRBJ2-5	TRBD1
CASSPTSGGAADTQYF	TGTGCCAGCAGCCCGACTAGCGGGGGGGCTGCAGATACGCAGTATTTT	.	TRBV6-4	TRBJ2-3	TRBD2
CSAGGTSGGVRETQYF	TGCAGTGCTGGTGGGACTAGCGGGGGGGTGCGGGAGACCCAGTACTTC	.	TRBV20-1	TRBJ2-5	TRBD2
CASSPAVGQGAGEQFF	TGCGCCAGCAGCCCGGCAGTCGGGCAGGGGGCAGGTGAGCAGTTCTTC	.	TRBV5-1	TRBJ2-1	TRBD1
CAMKGQTYVYEQYF	TGTGCCATGAAGGGACAGACCTACGTCTACGAGCAGTACTTC	medium-sized	TRBV2	TRBJ2-7	TRBD1
CASRPLAGGSFEQFF	TGTGCCAGCAGGCCTCTAGCGGGGGGGTCTTTTGAGCAGTTCTTC	once	TRBV2	TRBJ2-1	TRBD2
CASAGDSSNSPLHF	TGTGCTAGTGCCGGGGACAGCAGCAATTCACCCCTCCACTTT	.	TRBV12-5	TRBJ1-6	TRBD1
CASSPRQGTEAFF	TGTGCCAGCAGCCCCCGGCAGGGCACTGAAGCTTTCTTT	once	TRBV7-2	TRBJ1-1	.
CASSADRDEQYF	TGTGCCAGCTCCGCGGACAGGGACGAGCAGTACTTC	.	TRBV18	TRBJ2-7	TRBD1
CASSLGGRDIQPQHF	TGTGCCAGCAGCTTAGGCGGACGGGATATCCAGCCCCAGCATTTT	.	TRBV7-2	TRBJ1-5	.
CASSVDNGNTIYF	TGTGCCAGCAGCGTCGACAATGGAAACACCATATATTTT	once	TRBV9	TRBJ1-3	.